The 26 T cell receptor beta chains given below trace back to one sample, sequenced in a study of T cell responses to AZD1222 COVID-19 vaccine. Profiled with immunoSEQ multiplex PCR; TCRdb holds only in-frame clones, not every one. The table includes 55,000 to 85,000 clones, less than 90% detected once. The sample consisted of peripheral blood, taken on day 0 of AZD1222 vaccination. The receptor set was obtained from an adult in good health.

The gene calls are TRBV5-1 and TRBJ2-6, with TRBD1 matching over 8 bases. Per the germline V gene, CDR1 is SGHRS and CDR2 is YFSETQ. Losses at the gene ends were 2 bases for V and 0 bases for J; bases not matched to a gene: 7. The CDR3 contains 18 residues. The CDR3 loop reads CASSFGQGLVSGANVLTF. CDR3 DNA sequence: TGCGCCAGCAGCTTCGGACAGGGACTTGTCTCTGGGGCCAACGTCCTGACTTTC.

The chain recombines TRBV7-3 with TRBJ2-2; possibly TRBD1 or TRBD2 for D (6 bases each). The CDR3 is made up of 15 amino acids. CDR1 is SGHTA and CDR2 is FQGTGA in the germline V gene. Trimming stripped 5 bases from V and 0 bases from J, with 10 bases between. The CDR3 spells CASSRGTSNTGELFF. The CDR3 nucleotides are TGTGCCAGCAGCCGCGGGACATCGAACACCGGGGAGCTGTTTTTT.

The rearrangement links TRBV7-2 to TRBJ1-2, with D unresolved. This CDR3 region has 15 residues. Germline CDR1 reads SGHTA; CDR2 reads FQGNSA. V was cut by 0 bases and J by 4 bases, with 12 bases left in between. Here the CDR3 reads CASSLADPTVYGYTF. For the CDR3, the DNA is TGTGCCAGCAGCTTAGCAGACCCGACGGTCTATGGCTACACCTTC. Full variable domain (remainder filled in from reference TRBV7-2 and TRBJ1-2): GAGVSQSPSNKVTEKGKDVELRCDPISGHTALYWYRQSLGQGLEFLIYFQGNSAPDKSGLPSDRFSAERTGGSVSTLTIQRTQQEDSAVYLCASSLADPTVYGYTFGSGTRLTVV.

This chain connects TRBV28 to TRBJ2-1; D call uncertain. Germline V gene sequence: CDR1 MDHEN, CDR2 SYDVKM. V lost 7 bases and J 5 bases, leaving 12 bases between the germline ends. The CDR3 sequence is 13 residues long. This CDR3 is CASIDRANNEQFF. CDR3 nucleotide sequence: TGTGCCAGCATTGACCGGGCAAACAATGAGCAGTTCTTC. Complete variable domain (other parts from reference TRBV28 and TRBJ2-1): DVKVTQSSRYLVKRTGEKVFLECVQDMDHENMFWYRQDPGLGLRLIYFSYDVKMKEKGDIPEGYSVSREKKERFSLILESASTNQTSMYLCASIDRANNEQFFGPGTRLTVL.

The chain is built from TRBV9 and TRBJ2-2, with TRBD2 matching 9 bases. This CDR3 is built from 18 residues. With V trimmed by 0 bases and J by 4 bases, 10 bases remained unmatched. Per germline, CDR1 SGDLS and CDR2 YYNGEE. CDR3 sequence (DNA): TGTGCCAGCAGCGTAGAATTTGGCGGGGGGGCAAGCACCGGGGAGCTGTTTTTT. The encoded protein is CASSVEFGGGASTGELFF. Complete variable domain (other parts from reference TRBV9 and TRBJ2-2): DSGVTQTPKHLITATGQRVTLRCSPRSGDLSVYWYQQSLDQGLQFLIQYYNGEERAKGNILERFSAQQFPDLHSELNLSSLELGDSALYFCASSVEFGGGASTGELFFGEGSRLTVL.

A few counts support this clone. The genes are TRBV7-2 and TRBJ1-2, with 7 bases aligning to TRBD1. Germline values: CDR1 SGHTA, CDR2 FQGNSA. With V trimmed by 0 bases and J by 1 base, 8 bases remained unmatched. There are 17 residues in the CDR3. The CDR3 nucleotides are TGTGCCAGCAGCTTAGCGGAAAGGGGGCGAAGTAACTATGGCTACACCTTC. Translating gives CASSLAERGRSNYGYTF.

The chain links TRBV3-1 (or the pseudogene TRBV3-2) to TRBJ2-2; tentative D call: TRBD1 (6 bases). V gave up 4 bases and J gave up 4 bases, with 16 bases separating them. The germline V gene encodes CDR1 LGHDT and CDR2 YNNKEL (reference sequence). This CDR3 region has 16 residues. The CDR3 region has the DNA TGTGCCAGCAGCCTCCAGGGGACCCTGATCACCGGGGAGCTGTTTTTT. It is translated as CASSLQGTLITGELFF.

This clone appeared once. The CDR3 loop reads CAWSEMGTSGNTIYF. The CDR3 DNA reads TGTGCCTGGAGTGAGATGGGGACCTCTGGAAACACCATATATTTT. The chain links TRBV30 to TRBJ1-3; possibly TRBD1 for D (5 bases). The V gene's germline CDR1 is GTSNPN and CDR2 SVGIG (reference sequence). The CDR3 spans 15 residues. With 1 base removed from V and 0 bases from J, the gap between germline ends came to 10 bases. Filled out from reference TRBV30 and TRBJ1-3, the complete variable domain reads SQTIHQWPATLVQPVGSPLSLECTVEGTSNPNLYWYRQAAGRGLQLLFYSVGIGQISSEVPQNLSASRPQDRQFILSSKKLLLSDSGFYLCAWSEMGTSGNTIYFGEGSWLTVV.

The rearrangement uses TRBV6-5 and TRBJ2-7; D is ambiguous. This CDR3 has 13 residues. V was trimmed by 4 bases and J by 2 bases, leaving 9 bases between them. CDR1 MNHEY and CDR2 SVGAGI come from the germline V gene. CDR3 sequence: CASSFLGTYEQYF. CDR3 bases: TGTGCCAGCAGTTTCCTGGGTACCTACGAGCAGTACTTC.

In its sample, this clone was seen once. The chain links TRBV11-1 to TRBJ1-1; 8 bases match TRBD1. The CDR3 spans 14 residues. Germline CDR1 is SGHAT and CDR2 is FQDESV (reference sequence). After removal of 6 bases from V and 5 bases from J, the junction contained 8 bases not matched to a gene. CDR3 amino acids: CASSPGQGGTEAFF. The DNA for the CDR3 is TGTGCCAGCAGTCCCGGACAGGGCGGGACTGAAGCTTTCTTT.

The rearrangement links TRBV7-2 to TRBJ2-2, with D perhaps TRBD1 or TRBD2 (5 bases each). The germline V gene has CDR1 SGHTA and CDR2 FQGNSA. This CDR3 has 15 residues. V lost 5 bases to trimming and J lost 6 bases, with 16 bases between them. CDR3 coding DNA: TGTGCCAGCAGCCCGGGACGGCTTGATGCCGGGGAGCTGTTTTTT. Translation: CASSPGRLDAGELFF.

The chain joins TRBV6-5 to TRBJ1-1; possibly TRBD1 for D (6 bases). This CDR3 has 13 residues. Germline values: CDR1 MNHEY, CDR2 SVGAGI. V was shortened by 10 bases and J by 6 bases, with 18 bases between the two germline ends. The CDR3 is CATRDTRRSEAFF. CDR3 coding DNA: TGTGCCACCCGGGACACCCGGAGATCTGAAGCTTTCTTT.

This chain joins TRBV5-1 and TRBJ1-4; 9 bases agree with TRBD1. This CDR3 has 15 amino acids. Germline lookup yields CDR1 SGHRS and CDR2 YFSETQ. V lost 6 bases to trimming and J lost 4 bases; unmatched junction nucleotides: 7. CDR3: CASKLMGQGNEKLFF. CDR3 sequence (DNA): TGCGCCAGCAAACTCATGGGACAGGGTAATGAAAAACTGTTTTTT.

J is TRBJ2-3 and V is TRBV6-5; D may correspond to TRBD1 or TRBD2 (5 bases each). With 0 bases removed from V and 6 bases from J, the gap between germline ends came to 16 bases. The germline gives CDR1 MNHEY, CDR2 SVGAGI. This CDR3 is 16 amino acids long. The CDR3 loop is CASSYSFLARQDTQYF. CDR3 sequence (DNA): TGTGCCAGCAGTTACTCGTTTCTAGCTCGACAGGATACGCAGTATTTT.

This chain joins TRBV6-1 and TRBJ2-3, with 9 bases that match TRBD2. Germline lookup yields CDR1 MNHNS and CDR2 SASEGT. The CDR3 has 16 amino acids. With 4 bases clipped from V and 2 bases from J, the junction kept 7 bases outside the gene matches. The CDR3 DNA sequence: TGTGCCAGCAGTGTGCAAGCGGGGGGAATCACAGATACGCAGTATTTT. Translation: CASSVQAGGITDTQYF.

The chain uses TRBV10-3 and TRBJ1-2; D is undetermined. The germline V gene has CDR1 ENHRY and CDR2 SYGVKD. Trimming cost V 8 bases and J 4 bases, with 14 bases left between them. The CDR3 sequence is 13 residues long. CDR3 sequence: CAISSAAGYGYTF. CDR3 bases: TGTGCCATCTCTTCGGCAGCAGGCTATGGCTACACCTTC.

This chain uses TRBV6-2 or TRBV6-3 with TRBJ2-1; 7 positions agree with TRBD2. Trimming took 6 bases from V and 5 from J; bases not matched to a gene: 13. This CDR3 contains 16 residues. Germline V lookup: CDR1 MNHEY, CDR2 SVGEGT. The CDR3, as DNA: TGTGCCAGCAGCCCTCTCGGAGCGGGGAACAACAATGAGCAGTTCTTC. Translated, it gives CASSPLGAGNNNEQFF.

The chain links TRBV3-1 (or the pseudogene TRBV3-2) to TRBJ2-5; 7 bases line up with TRBD1. The CDR3 length is 15 residues. The germline CDR1 and CDR2 sequences are LGHDT and YNNKEL (reference sequence). The J segment lost 3 bases and the V segment lost 1 base, leaving 5 bases of the junction unmatched. This CDR3 is CASSQGRGREETQYF. The CDR3 DNA reads as TGTGCCAGCAGCCAAGGAAGGGGGCGGGAAGAGACCCAGTACTTC.

This chain joins TRBV6-6 and TRBJ1-2; no reliable D call. The germline V and J ends were trimmed by 5 bases and 4 bases, with 17 bases remaining between them. CDR3 length: 15 amino acids. Germline V gene sequence: CDR1 MNHNY, CDR2 SVGAGI (reference sequence). The CDR3 nucleotides read TGTGCCAGCAGTCGCCCGGGCAGCCTTAGCTATGGCTACACCTTC. It specifies CASSRPGSLSYGYTF.

The CDR3 nucleotides are TGTGCCATCAGGGGGACAGGGGGCTCCTACGAGCAGTACTTC. Encoded protein: CAIRGTGGSYEQYF. This rearrangement joins TRBV10-3 to TRBJ2-7, with 11 bases identical to TRBD1. Trimming at V came to 6 bases and at J to 0 bases, leaving 1 base not matched to a gene. CDR1 ENHRY and CDR2 SYGVKD come from the germline V gene. The CDR3 contains 14 residues.

The chain carries TRBV11-2 and TRBJ1-3, with D unclear. CDR1 and CDR2 (germline): SGHAT, FQNNGV. V gave up 0 bases and J gave up 0 bases, with 6 bases separating them. This CDR3 comprises 15 residues. The DNA of the CDR3 is TGTGCCAGCAGCTTAGACCCCACCTCTGGAAACACCATATATTTT. It specifies CASSLDPTSGNTIYF.

The chain links TRBV28 to TRBJ2-7; TRBD1 matches at 11 bases. Losses at the gene ends were 2 bases for V and 6 bases for J; bases not matched to a gene: 6. The germline gives CDR1 MDHEN, CDR2 SYDVKM. This CDR3 spans 15 amino acids. The CDR3 here is CASSLQRTGGIEQYF. The CDR3 DNA is TGTGCCAGCAGTTTACAGAGGACAGGGGGCATCGAGCAGTACTTC.

The rearrangement uses TRBV7-2 and TRBJ1-3; maybe TRBD1 (5 bases). Germline V CDR1 and CDR2: SGHTA, FQGNSA. V lost 0 bases, J lost 3 bases, and 18 bases lay in between. There are 18 residues in the CDR3. The CDR3 nucleotides read TGTGCCAGCAGCTTAGCGGGGCCCGGGCTAAAATATGGAAACACCATATATTTT. Protein product: CASSLAGPGLKYGNTIYF.

The chain combines TRBV19 with TRBJ1-5; D may be TRBD1 (5 bases). V lost 3 bases and J lost 5, with 14 bases in between. The CDR3 sequence is 15 residues long. Germline lookup yields CDR1 LNHDA and CDR2 SQIVND (reference sequence). CDR3 sequence (DNA): TGTGCCAGTAGTATCGGCCAGGGCGGCTATCAGCCCCAGCATTTT. Its translation is CASSIGQGGYQPQHF.

The sample holds one count of this clone. This sequence joins TRBV6-5 and TRBJ1-2; TRBD1 matches at 11 bases. The CDR3 is 14 amino acids. J lost 4 bases, V lost 6 bases, and 4 bases had no gene match. CDR1 and CDR2 (germline): MNHEY, SVGAGI. CDR3 amino acids: CASRGDRGVYGYTF. The DNA for the CDR3 is TGTGCCAGCAGAGGGGACAGGGGGGTCTATGGCTACACCTTC.

The chain couples TRBV5-1 to TRBJ2-7; 10 bases are a match to TRBD2. The CDR3 has 15 residues. J was trimmed by 4 bases and V by 0 bases; bases with no gene match: 4. The germline V gene encodes CDR1 SGHRS and CDR2 YFSETQ. CDR3 protein: CASSLVAGGPYEQYF. CDR3 coding DNA: TGCGCCAGCAGCTTGGTAGCGGGGGGCCCATACGAGCAGTACTTC.